Listed below are T cell receptor beta chains from one sample, sequenced in a study of CD8 T cells in ankylosing spondylitis. TCRdb independently ran MiXCR on the 5' RACE reads; one entry per CDR3 protein. The data contain about 220,000 distinct CDR3 sequences, about 17% of them seen just once; the ten biggest clones take up about 39%. The sequencing input was blood, either unsorted or a sorted T cell fraction (not recorded which). These receptors were obtained from a male donor with ankylosing spondylitis. CDR3s include the opening cysteine and the closing phenylalanine or tryptophan. D genes are given only for firm matches. Expanded clones are given a class, and other clones once, few, many or no size at all.

j_call	v_call	clone_size	d_call	cdr3_aa
TRBJ2-5	TRBV3-1	many	-	CASSPQYGTQQETQYF
TRBJ2-5	TRBV15	many	-	CATSRDLAVETQYF
TRBJ2-1	TRBV7-3	few	-	CASSIRTQSYNEQFF
TRBJ2-1	TRBV15	-	-	CATSLGGEQFF
TRBJ2-7	TRBV6-2/TRBV6-3	-	-	CASSYPGSYDEQYF
TRBJ2-7	TRBV4-1	-	TRBD1	CASSQDEGTGGFYEQYF
TRBJ2-1	TRBV4-3	few	TRBD1	CASSRTTGGRDEQFF
TRBJ1-4	TRBV15	few	-	CATSRGHLTNEKLFF
TRBJ2-7	TRBV6-6	-	-	CASSYGAEQYF
TRBJ2-3	TRBV2	few	TRBD2	CATESGSGASDTQYF
TRBJ2-1	TRBV12-3/TRBV12-4	-	TRBD2	CASISGLVYNEQFF
TRBJ1-2	TRBV5-6	many	-	CASSLIADSYGYTF
TRBJ2-7	TRBV2	-	-	CASSEFRGYEQYF
TRBJ2-1	TRBV25-1	few	-	CASSEEGLYNEQFF
TRBJ1-6	TRBV4-2	-	-	CASSQASQSSYNSPLHF
TRBJ2-5	TRBV3-1	few	-	CASSQESGHQETQYF
TRBJ1-1	TRBV27	-	-	CASSSAGTYTEAFF
TRBJ2-7	TRBV27	-	-	CASSSTATYEQYF
TRBJ1-1	TRBV7-9	few	-	CASSLGTGIRDTEAFF
TRBJ1-2	TRBV12-3/TRBV12-4	-	-	CASSLALIDGYTF
TRBJ2-2	TRBV20-1	-	-	CSARDSRENTGELFF
TRBJ2-1	TRBV30	-	TRBD2	CAWGRGDFYNEQFF
TRBJ2-3	TRBV7-8	few	-	CASSLVGAPSTQDTQYF
TRBJ2-7	TRBV12-3/TRBV12-4	-	-	CASSRDGPWGEQYF
TRBJ2-2	TRBV29-1	-	-	CSVEVGQSLNTGELFF
TRBJ1-1	TRBV29-1	-	TRBD1	CSVAGGAGTEAFF
TRBJ2-2	TRBV4-3	-	TRBD2	CASSQEPLAVNTGELFF
TRBJ2-5	TRBV2	-	-	CASNGEKETQYF
TRBJ2-7	TRBV27	-	TRBD1	CASSWDSQSSYEQYF
TRBJ2-1	TRBV27	few	TRBD2	CASSYRAGAVNEQFF
TRBJ2-1	TRBV5-1	-	-	CASSLAYYNEQFF
TRBJ2-7	TRBV4-1	many	-	CASSQLWGEYEQYF
TRBJ2-7	TRBV5-1	-	TRBD1	CASSPIAPGQGYEQYF